A single sample is the source of the 14 T cell receptor beta chains below, sequenced in a study of blood T cell repertoires in COVID-19. The assay was immunoSEQ multiplex PCR, and TCRdb's table has in-frame clones only and misses some. The data contain about 240,000 clones, approximately 85% of them singletons. What was sequenced was peripheral blood. These receptors were collected from a woman in her 70s with acute or convalescent COVID-19.

This clone came up once. This rearrangement joins TRBV3-1 (or the pseudogene TRBV3-2) to TRBJ2-2, with D maybe TRBD1 (5 bases). V was clipped by 0 bases and J by 0 bases, with 17 bases between them. Looked up from germline, CDR1 is LGHDT and CDR2 is YNNKEL (reference sequence). CDR3 length: 19 residues. In DNA form, the CDR3 reads TGTGCCAGCAGCCAAGACTTTTGGCAGGGCCGTCCGAACACCGGGGAGCTGTTTTTT. Residues: CASSQDFWQGRPNTGELFF.

The chain joins TRBV3-1 (or the pseudogene TRBV3-2) to TRBJ1-5; D not resolved. The germline gives CDR1 LGHDT, CDR2 YNNKEL (reference sequence). V lost 2 bases and J lost 1, with 15 bases in between. This CDR3 is 17 amino acids long. The CDR3 DNA reads as TGTGCCAGCAGCCAACGGCCCGGGATCGGCAGCAATCAGCCCCAGCATTTT. Protein: CASSQRPGIGSNQPQHF.

This clone was found once. CDR3: CATSDLRDRGAEAFF. As DNA, the CDR3 is TGTGCCACCAGTGATTTGCGGGACAGGGGTGCTGAAGCTTTCTTT. The V call is TRBV24-1, the J call TRBJ1-1, with 10 positions matching TRBD1. Per germline, CDR1 KGHDR and CDR2 SFDVKD. This CDR3 has 15 amino acids. V dropped 0 bases and J dropped 6; count of bases not matched to a gene: 3.

This clone was picked up a small number of times. This chain connects TRBV5-4 to TRBJ2-7; TRBD2 matches 11 bases. The CDR3 totals 15 residues. V was pared by 0 bases and J by 7 bases, with 6 bases of the junction left unmatched. Germline V CDR1 and CDR2: SGHNT, YYREEE (reference sequence). CDR3 nucleotides: TGTGCCAGCAGCTTGGAACTAGCGGGGGCCCGGGAGCAGTACTTC. It specifies CASSLELAGAREQYF.

The gene calls are TRBV5-1 and TRBJ2-5; 9 bases line up with TRBD1. CDR1 and CDR2 from the germline V gene are SGHRS and YFSETQ. V shed 0 bases, J shed 3 bases, and the junction held 3 bases outside the gene matches. The CDR3 is 15 amino acids. This chain's CDR3 is CASSLGDRVEETQYF. The CDR3 DNA reads as TGCGCCAGCAGCTTGGGGGACAGGGTGGAAGAGACCCAGTACTTC.

V and J are TRBV10-3 and TRBJ2-2, with 8 bases aligning to TRBD2. The V segment lost 3 bases and the J segment 1 base; nucleotides outside the gene matches: 4. CDR1 ENHRY and CDR2 SYGVKD come from the germline V gene. The CDR3 extends over 16 amino acids. This chain's CDR3 is CAISESGGLNTGELFF. CDR3 DNA: TGTGCCATCAGTGAAAGCGGGGGACTGAACACCGGGGAGCTGTTTTTT.

The rearrangement joins TRBV15 to TRBJ2-1; the D gene is possibly TRBD1 (5 bases). V dropped 5 bases and J dropped 6 bases, with 17 bases sitting between them. Germline lookup yields CDR1 LNHNV and CDR2 YYDKDF (reference sequence). The CDR3 runs to 15 residues. For the CDR3, the DNA is TGTGCCACCAGCCTACGGACAAGGGTTTTCAATGAGCAGTTCTTC. Residues: CATSLRTRVFNEQFF.

The rearrangement joins TRBV5-4 to TRBJ2-7, with a weak D call TRBD1 (6 bases). The CDR3 is 15 residues long. The V and J ends lost 4 bases and 7 bases respectively, with 21 bases between them. Germline V gene lookup returns CDR1 SGHNT and CDR2 YYREEE (reference sequence). Written as DNA, the CDR3 is TGTGCCAGCAGCCCAAATCGGCCAGGCCAGGGGGAGCAGTACTTC. Translated, it gives CASSPNRPGQGEQYF.

This clone was counted between two and nine times. Here the CDR3 DNA reads TGTGCCAGCAGCCCCCTAACGGGGCCGACTAGGCCTGAGCAGTTCTTC. Its protein is CASSPLTGPTRPEQFF. This sequence joins TRBV7-6 and TRBJ2-1; D is possibly TRBD2 (6 bases). The germline V gene encodes CDR1 SGHVS and CDR2 FNYEAQ. The CDR3 covers 16 residues. V lost 5 bases, J lost 9 bases, and 23 bases lay in between.

The V call is TRBV19, the J call TRBJ2-7; 7 bases are a match to TRBD1. CDR1 is LNHDA and CDR2 is SQIVND in the germline V gene (reference sequence). CDR3 length equals 16 residues. Trimming at V came to 8 bases and at J to 0 bases, leaving 13 bases not matched to a gene. CDR3 coding DNA: TGTGCCAGTTCTAACCCGCGGACAGGATTCTCCTACGAGCAGTACTTC. Translated: CASSNPRTGFSYEQYF.

The V call is TRBV7-2, the J call TRBJ1-1; a weak D match, TRBD1 (5 bases). This CDR3 spans 14 amino acids. The V gene's germline CDR1 is SGHTA and CDR2 FQGNSA. The germline V and J ends were trimmed by 5 bases and 5 bases, with 15 bases remaining between them. In nucleotides, the CDR3 is TGTGCCAGCAGCCCAAGGCGGGGCGGAACTGAAGCTTTCTTT. Its protein product is CASSPRRGGTEAFF. The complete variable domain, with remaining parts taken from reference TRBV7-2 and TRBJ1-1, reads GAGVSQSPSNKVTEKGKDVELRCDPISGHTALYWYRQSLGQGLEFLIYFQGNSAPDKSGLPSDRFSAERTGGSVSTLTIQRTQQEDSAVYLCASSPRRGGTEAFFGQGTRLTVV.

J is TRBJ1-2 and V is TRBV28, with 9 bases fitting TRBD1. V was clipped by 6 bases and J by 5 bases; unmatched bases: 4. Germline V lookup: CDR1 MDHEN, CDR2 SYDVKM. This CDR3 contains 13 residues. The CDR3: CASSPGTGYGYTF. Written as DNA, the CDR3 is TGTGCCAGCAGCCCCGGGACAGGGTATGGCTACACCTTC.

This chain connects TRBV14 to TRBJ1-6; no clear D. From germline, CDR1 is SGHDN and CDR2 FVKESK. V gave up 1 base and J gave up 14 bases, with 12 bases separating them. The CDR3 length is 13 residues. CDR3 sequence reads: CASSQVTTTTLHF. The CDR3 coding sequence is TGTGCCAGCAGCCAAGTTACTACGACCACCCTCCACTTT. Drawing the rest from reference TRBV14 and TRBJ1-6, the complete variable domain is EAGVTQFPSHSVIEKGQTVTLRCDPISGHDNLYWYRRVMGKEIKFLLHFVKESKQDESGMPNNRFLAERTGGTYSTLKVQPAELEDSGVYFCASSQVTTTTLHFGNGTRLTVT.

The V gene is TRBV7-2, the J gene TRBJ2-3, with TRBD2 identical over 9 bases. Germline V gene lookup returns CDR1 SGHTA and CDR2 FQGNSA. V was clipped by 6 bases and J by 3 bases; unmatched bases: 4. The CDR3 is made up of 14 amino acids. CDR3 DNA: TGTGCCAGCAGTTCTGGACTAGCGACAGATACGCAGTATTTT. The encoded protein is CASSSGLATDTQYF.